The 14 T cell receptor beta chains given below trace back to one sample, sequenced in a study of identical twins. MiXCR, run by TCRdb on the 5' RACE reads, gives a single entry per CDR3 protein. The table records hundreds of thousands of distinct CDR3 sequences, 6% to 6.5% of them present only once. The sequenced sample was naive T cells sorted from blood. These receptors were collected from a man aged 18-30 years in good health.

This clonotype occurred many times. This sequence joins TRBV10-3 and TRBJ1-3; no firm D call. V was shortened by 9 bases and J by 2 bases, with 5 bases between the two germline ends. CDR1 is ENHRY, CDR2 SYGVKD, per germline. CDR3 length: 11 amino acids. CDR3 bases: TGTGCCATACTGGCTGGAAACACCATATATTTT. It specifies CAILAGNTIYF.

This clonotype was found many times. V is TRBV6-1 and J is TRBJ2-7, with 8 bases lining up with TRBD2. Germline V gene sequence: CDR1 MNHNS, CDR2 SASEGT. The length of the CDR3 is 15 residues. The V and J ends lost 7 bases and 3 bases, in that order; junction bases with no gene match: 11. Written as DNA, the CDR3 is TGTGCCAGCACTCGAAGCGGGGGAGCCCTCTACGAGCAGTACTTC. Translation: CASTRSGGALYEQYF.

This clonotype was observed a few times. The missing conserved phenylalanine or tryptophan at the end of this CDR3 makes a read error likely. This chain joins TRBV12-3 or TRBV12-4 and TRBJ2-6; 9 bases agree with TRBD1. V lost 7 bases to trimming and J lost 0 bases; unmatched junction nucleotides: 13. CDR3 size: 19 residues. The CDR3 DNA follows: TGTGCCAGCATCCCCCACGGGACAGGGCCAATCTCTGGGGCCAACGTCCTGACTTGC. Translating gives CASIPHGTGPISGANVLTC.

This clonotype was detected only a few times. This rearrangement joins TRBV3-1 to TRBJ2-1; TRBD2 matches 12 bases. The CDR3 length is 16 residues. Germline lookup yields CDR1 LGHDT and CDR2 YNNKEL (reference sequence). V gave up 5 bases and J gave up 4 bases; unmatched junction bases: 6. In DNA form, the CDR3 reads TGTGCCAGCAGCTCCGGGACTAGCGGGCTGTACAATGAGCAGTTCTTC. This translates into CASSSGTSGLYNEQFF.

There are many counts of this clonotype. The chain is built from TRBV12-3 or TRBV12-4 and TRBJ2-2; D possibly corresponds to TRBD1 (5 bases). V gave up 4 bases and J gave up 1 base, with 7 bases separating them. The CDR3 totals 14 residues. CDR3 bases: TGTGCCAGCAGTTGGCAGGGGAACACCGGGGAGCTGTTTTTT. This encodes CASSWQGNTGELFF.

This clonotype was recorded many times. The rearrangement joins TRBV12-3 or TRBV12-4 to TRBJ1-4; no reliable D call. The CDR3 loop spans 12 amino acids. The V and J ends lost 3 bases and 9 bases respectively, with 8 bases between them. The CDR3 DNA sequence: TGTGCCAGCAGTTTTGACGTTAAAAAACTGTTTTTT. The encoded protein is CASSFDVKKLFF.

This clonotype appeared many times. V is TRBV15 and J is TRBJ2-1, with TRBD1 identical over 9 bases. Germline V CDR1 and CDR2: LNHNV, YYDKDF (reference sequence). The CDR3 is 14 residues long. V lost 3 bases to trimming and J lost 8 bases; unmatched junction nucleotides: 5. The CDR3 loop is CATSSRTGAHEQFF. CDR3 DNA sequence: TGTGCCACCAGCAGTCGGACAGGGGCCCATGAGCAGTTCTTC.

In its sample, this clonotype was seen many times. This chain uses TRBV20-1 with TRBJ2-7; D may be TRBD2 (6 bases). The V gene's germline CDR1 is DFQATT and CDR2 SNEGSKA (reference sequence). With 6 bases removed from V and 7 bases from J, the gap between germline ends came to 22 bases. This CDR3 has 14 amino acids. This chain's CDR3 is CSAGGLGPLGEQYF. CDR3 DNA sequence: TGCAGTGCGGGAGGCCTGGGTCCGTTGGGGGAGCAGTACTTC.

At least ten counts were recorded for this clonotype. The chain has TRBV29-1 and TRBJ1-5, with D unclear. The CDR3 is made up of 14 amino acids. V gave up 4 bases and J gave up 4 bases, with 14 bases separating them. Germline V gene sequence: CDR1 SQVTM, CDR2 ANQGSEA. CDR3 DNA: TGCAGCGTTGGAGAAGGGTCTTGGAATCAGCCCCAGCATTTT. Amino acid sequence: CSVGEGSWNQPQHF.

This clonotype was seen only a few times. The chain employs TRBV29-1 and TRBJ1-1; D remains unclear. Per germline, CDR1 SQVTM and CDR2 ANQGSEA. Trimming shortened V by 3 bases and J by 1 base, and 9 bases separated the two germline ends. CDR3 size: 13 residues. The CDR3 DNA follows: TGCAGCGTTGAGGGCAGCTGGAACACTGAAGCTTTCTTT. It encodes CSVEGSWNTEAFF.

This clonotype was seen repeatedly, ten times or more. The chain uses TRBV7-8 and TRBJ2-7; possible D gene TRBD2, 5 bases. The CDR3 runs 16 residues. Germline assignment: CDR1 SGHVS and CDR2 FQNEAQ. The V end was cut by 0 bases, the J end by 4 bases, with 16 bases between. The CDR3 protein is CASSLARTGTVYEQYF. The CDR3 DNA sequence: TGTGCCAGCAGCTTAGCTCGGACGGGAACCGTTTACGAGCAGTACTTC.

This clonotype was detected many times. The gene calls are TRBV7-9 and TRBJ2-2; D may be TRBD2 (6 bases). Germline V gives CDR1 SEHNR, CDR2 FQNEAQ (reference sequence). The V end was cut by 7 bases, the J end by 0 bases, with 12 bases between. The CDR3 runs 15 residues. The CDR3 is CASTAGPPNTGELFF. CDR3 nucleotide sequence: TGTGCCAGCACCGCGGGGCCCCCGAACACCGGGGAGCTGTTTTTT.

CDR3 bases: TGCGCCAGCAGCAGGGGACTAGCGGGAGGGGTCGATGAGCAGTTCTTC. As protein: CASSRGLAGGVDEQFF. The rearrangement uses TRBV5-1 and TRBJ2-1; 16 bases are a match to TRBD2. The germline V gene encodes CDR1 SGHRS and CDR2 YFSETQ. Trimming cost V 4 bases and J 8 bases; bases outside gene matches: 6. This CDR3 region has 16 residues.

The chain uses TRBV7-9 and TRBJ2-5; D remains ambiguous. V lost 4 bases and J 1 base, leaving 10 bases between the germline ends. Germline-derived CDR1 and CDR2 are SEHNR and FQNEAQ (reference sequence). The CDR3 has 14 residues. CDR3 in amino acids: CASSSTTFQETQYF. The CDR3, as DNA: TGTGCCAGCAGCTCTACAACTTTCCAAGAGACCCAGTACTTC.